Listed below are T cell receptor beta chains from one sample, sequenced in a study of T cell repertoires in cytomegalovirus infection. TCRdb re-derived calls from the reads in MiXCR, one entry per CDR3 protein. The data hold 100,000 or so distinct CDR3 sequences, with 23% observed a single time. Sequenced: CD8+ T cells from PBMCs. Every receptor here comes from a human donor in good health (CMV status not recorded). Some clones in this sample may be carry-over from other donors' samples. The CDR3 runs from the conserved cysteine through the conserved F or W. Fields, in order: V gene, J gene, clone size, D gene, CDR3 protein, CDR3 DNA. A D gene is named only where the DNA matches it firmly. Only part of the rows carry a size: once, few, many, or a class if the clone is expanded.

TRBV7-9,TRBJ1-4,NA,NA,CASSPPGGDKLFF,TGTGCCAGCAGCCCGCCGGGAGGTGACAAACTGTTTTTT
TRBV28,TRBJ2-4,few,NA,CASSLIQGRAKNIQYF,TGTGCCAGCAGTCTTATACAGGGCCGAGCCAAAAACATTCAGTACTTC
TRBV29-1,TRBJ2-2,NA,NA,CSVERQGYNTGELFF,TGCAGCGTTGAGAGGCAGGGATACAACACCGGGGAGCTGTTTTTT
TRBV7-8,TRBJ1-1,many,NA,CASRPKDRMNTEAFF,TGTGCCAGCAGACCAAAGGACAGAATGAACACTGAAGCTTTCTTT
TRBV6-8,TRBJ1-4,NA,NA,CASGTRSYNEELFF,TGTGCCAGCGGTACGAGGTCCTATAATGAAGAACTGTTTTTT
TRBV7-8,TRBJ1-6,many,NA,CASSSRGEDSPLHF,TGTGCCAGCAGCTCAAGAGGGGAGGATTCACCCCTCCACTTT
TRBV7-2,TRBJ2-5,many,NA,CASSLGPAYQETQYF,TGTGCCAGCAGCTTAGGCCCAGCGTACCAAGAGACCCAGTACTTC
TRBV6-6,TRBJ2-3,few,TRBD1,CASSYEGTGAEWETSTDTQYF,TGTGCCAGCAGTTACGAGGGGACAGGGGCCGAATGGGAGACTAGCACAGATACGCAGTATTTT
TRBV6-5,TRBJ2-5,NA,TRBD2,CASSYTTSVLRETQYF,TGTGCCAGCAGTTATACGACTAGCGTCTTGAGAGAGACCCAGTACTTC
TRBV12-3/TRBV12-4,TRBJ1-5,NA,TRBD1,CASSPTGTASNQPQHF,TGTGCCAGCAGTCCGACGGGGACAGCTTCCAATCAGCCCCAGCATTTT
TRBV20-1,TRBJ1-1,NA,NA,CSARQAGDTEAFF,TGCAGTGCTAGACAGGCAGGGGACACTGAAGCTTTCTTT
TRBV7-9,TRBJ2-3,many,NA,CASSLGTESTDTQYF,TGTGCCAGCAGCTTAGGTACGGAGAGCACAGATACGCAGTATTTT
TRBV27,TRBJ2-3,many,NA,CASSLGESDTQYF,TGTGCCAGCAGTTTAGGGGAATCAGATACGCAGTATTTT
TRBV27,TRBJ2-3,few,TRBD1,CASSLPNQTGGETDTQYF,TGTGCCAGCAGTTTACCGAATCAGACAGGGGGCGAGACAGATACGCAGTATTTT
TRBV4-1,TRBJ1-1,NA,NA,CASSQDEDTEAFF,TGCGCCAGCAGCCAAGATGAGGACACTGAAGCTTTCTTT
TRBV7-9,TRBJ2-5,few,NA,CASSLISSGRGETQYF,TGTGCCAGCAGCTTAATCTCGTCTGGGAGAGGGGAGACCCAGTACTTC
TRBV4-1,TRBJ2-1,few,NA,CASSLDPGQREQFF,TGCGCCAGCAGCCTCGACCCGGGTCAAAGGGAGCAGTTCTTC
TRBV25-1,TRBJ1-4,many,NA,CASSERWGGNEKLFF,TGTGCCAGCAGTGAACGGTGGGGGGGAAACGAAAAACTGTTTTTT
TRBV29-1,TRBJ2-2,NA,NA,CSAGLRGPRNTGELFF,TGCAGCGCCGGGTTGAGAGGACCCAGGAACACCGGGGAGCTGTTTTTT
TRBV7-7,TRBJ2-1,NA,TRBD1,CASSTGQGKGQFF,TGTGCCAGCAGCACTGGACAGGGGAAAGGGCAGTTCTTC
TRBV5-1,TRBJ2-7,NA,NA,CASSLGDPQQYF,TGCGCCAGCAGCTTGGGGGACCCCCAGCAGTACTTC
TRBV28,TRBJ1-4,few,TRBD1,CASRSAGGAAEKLFF,TGTGCCAGCAGGTCTGCAGGGGGCGCGGCAGAAAAACTGTTTTTT
TRBV27,TRBJ1-2,many,NA,CASSLRGGRYGYTF,TGTGCCAGCAGTCTGCGAGGAGGGCGCTATGGCTACACCTTC
TRBV11-2,TRBJ2-5,many,NA,CASSFGETQYF,TGTGCCAGCAGTTTCGGAGAGACCCAGTACTTC
TRBV11-2,TRBJ2-7,NA,NA,CASSLVGSGEQYF,TGTGCCAGCAGCTTAGTCGGGTCGGGCGAGCAGTACTTC
TRBV5-6,TRBJ2-7,NA,NA,CASSHTMEQYF,TGTGCCAGCAGCCACACGATGGAGCAGTACTTC
TRBV27,TRBJ2-3,NA,NA,CASSLEGASTDTQYF,TGTGCCAGCAGTTTAGAAGGGGCGAGCACAGATACGCAGTATTTT
TRBV10-2,TRBJ1-5,many,NA,CASSGADFSNQPQHF,TGCGCCAGCAGTGGGGCCGACTTTAGCAATCAGCCCCAGCATTTT
TRBV7-9,TRBJ2-7,few,NA,CASSLRWDGVYEQYF,TGTGCCAGCAGCCTACGATGGGACGGGGTCTACGAGCAGTACTTC
TRBV27,TRBJ2-1,few,TRBD2,CASRGTSGSYEQFF,TGTGCCAGCAGGGGGACTAGCGGGAGCTATGAGCAGTTCTTC
TRBV20-1,TRBJ2-7,few,NA,CSAISRDSYEQYF,TGCAGTGCTATCTCGCGGGACTCCTACGAGCAGTACTTC
TRBV20-1,TRBJ2-3,few,TRBD1,CSATDRGNTDTQYF,TGCAGTGCCACGGACAGGGGGAACACAGATACGCAGTATTTT
TRBV7-6,TRBJ1-5,few,NA,CASSRGTDLGSQHF,TGTGCCAGCAGCCGAGGGACGGACCTGGGGTCCCAGCATTTT
TRBV13,TRBJ2-5,few,TRBD2,CASIGTGTSGSGAETQYF,TGTGCCAGCATCGGCACCGGGACTAGCGGGAGTGGAGCTGAGACCCAGTACTTC
TRBV10-2,TRBJ2-7,many,NA,CASSAGLLPEQYF,TGCGCCAGCAGTGCAGGCCTGCTTCCCGAGCAGTACTTC
TRBV5-1,TRBJ2-2,NA,TRBD2,CASSWTSATGELFF,TGCGCCAGCAGCTGGACTAGCGCAACCGGGGAGCTGTTTTTT
TRBV4-3,TRBJ2-3,NA,TRBD2,CASSQDSGLAGADTQYF,TGCGCCAGCAGCCAAGATAGTGGGCTAGCGGGGGCAGATACGCAGTATTTT
TRBV20-1,TRBJ1-1,few,NA,CSASPGVTEAFF,TGCAGTGCTTCACCAGGTGTCACTGAAGCTTTCTTT
TRBV6-6,TRBJ1-2,NA,TRBD1,CASTPEDRGIAGLYGCTF,TGTGCCAGCACCCCGGAAGACAGGGGAATCGCGGGTCTCTATGGCTGCACCTTC
TRBV7-2,TRBJ1-3,many,NA,CASSLDRNTIYF,TGTGCCAGCAGCTTAGATCGAAACACCATATATTTT
TRBV11-2,TRBJ2-2,few,NA,CASSLSGDTGELFF,TGTGCCAGCAGCCTTTCGGGCGACACCGGGGAGCTGTTTTTT